Presented here are 26 T cell receptor beta chains from one specimen sequenced in a study of blood T cell repertoires in COVID-19 (TCRdb year 2020). Library preparation was by the immunoSEQ multiplex PCR assay. TCRdb carries this immuneACCESS record with in-frame sequences only. Its versions omit some clonotypes, under half of them owing to an unresolved V gene in the studies checked, with the rest unexplained. The table for this sample lists approximately 200,000 clones; under 90% of them were counted only once. The top ten clonotypes cover 18% of the sample. The specimen sequenced was peripheral blood. Every receptor here comes from a person between 65 and 79 years old with COVID-19, enrolled during active disease.

The rearrangement uses TRBV30 and TRBJ1-2, with TRBD1 matching 7 bases. The CDR3 length is 14 residues. Looked up from germline, CDR1 is GTSNPN and CDR2 is SVGIG (reference sequence). Trimming cost V 2 bases and J 7 bases; bases outside gene matches: 10. CDR3 protein: CAWSFRTGGAGYTF. CDR3 nucleotide sequence: TGTGCCTGGAGTTTTCGGACAGGAGGGGCTGGCTACACCTTC.

This chain connects TRBV4-3 to TRBJ1-2; 7 bases line up with TRBD1. This CDR3 has 15 amino acids. The ends lost 0 bases at V and 7 bases at J; junction bases unmatched: 8. Germline V gene data show CDR1 as LGHNA and CDR2 as YSLEER. CDR3 amino acids: CASSQDLWQGGGYTF. CDR3 bases: TGCGCCAGCAGCCAAGATCTATGGCAGGGGGGTGGCTACACCTTC.

The CDR3 loop reads CASSVVGGAQGNEQFF. CDR3 in DNA: TGTGCCAGCAGCGTAGTAGGAGGGGCACAAGGAAATGAGCAGTTCTTC. The chain uses TRBV9 and TRBJ2-1; possible D gene TRBD2, 6 bases. CDR3 length equals 16 residues. In germline, CDR1 is SGDLS, CDR2 YYNGEE. Trimming removed 0 bases at V and 7 bases at J, with 17 bases between.

The chain has TRBV9 and TRBJ1-3; D is ambiguous. The CDR3 runs to 18 residues. The V and J ends lost 2 bases and 0 bases respectively, with 18 bases between them. CDR1 and CDR2 from the germline V gene are SGDLS and YYNGEE. CDR3 coding DNA: TGTGCCAGCAGCGTTATGCCGGGAACAGAACTCTCTGGAAACACCATATATTTT. It translates to CASSVMPGTELSGNTIYF. The variable domain in full, with the rest retrieved from reference TRBV9 and TRBJ1-3, is DSGVTQTPKHLITATGQRVTLRCSPRSGDLSVYWYQQSLDQGLQFLIQYYNGEERAKGNILERFSAQQFPDLHSELNLSSLELGDSALYFCASSVMPGTELSGNTIYFGEGSWLTVV.

The V call is TRBV6-5, the J call TRBJ1-2; D is perhaps TRBD1 (5 bases). The CDR3 extends over 15 amino acids. The V end lost 7 bases, the J end lost 1 base, and 16 bases lay between the germline ends. Germline V gene sequence: CDR1 MNHEY, CDR2 SVGAGI. The CDR3 DNA reads TGTGCCAGCAAGAAACCAGGGACTAATAACTATGGCTACACCTTC. It yields the protein CASKKPGTNNYGYTF.

The chain uses TRBV7-2 and TRBJ1-3; 8 positions match TRBD1. The CDR3 length is 15 residues. With V trimmed by 1 base and J by 3 bases, 2 bases remained unmatched. Germline loops: CDR1 SGHTA, CDR2 FQGNSA. CDR3 bases: TGTGCCAGCAGCTTAGGGACAGGGTATGGAAACACCATATATTTT. Its translation is CASSLGTGYGNTIYF.

DNA of the CDR3: TGTGCCAGCAGTGACCCTCGACAGGGTTACAATCAGCCCCAGCATTTT. Translating it yields CASSDPRQGYNQPQHF. The V and J genes are TRBV2 and TRBJ1-5, with TRBD1 matching 7 bases. The ends lost 3 bases at V and 3 bases at J; junction bases unmatched: 8. Germline CDR1 and CDR2: SNHLY and FYNNEI. The CDR3 has 16 amino acids.

This clone was picked up one time. This chain links TRBV7-2 with TRBJ2-7, with D hard to call. Deletions cut 4 bases from V and 2 bases from J, with 6 bases between. This CDR3 has 12 amino acids. CDR1 is SGHTA and CDR2 is FQGNSA in the germline V gene. CDR3 sequence reads: CASSSVTYEQYF. In DNA form, the CDR3 reads TGTGCCAGCAGCTCTGTAACCTACGAGCAGTACTTC.

This chain joins TRBV7-2 and TRBJ1-2; 11 bases agree with TRBD1. Trimming removed 2 bases from V and 4 bases from J; junction bases left unmatched: 3. The germline CDR1 and CDR2 sequences are SGHTA and FQGNSA. This CDR3 has 15 residues. Here the CDR3 DNA reads TGTGCCAGCAGCTTAAGGACAGGGGGCGTCTATGGCTACACCTTC. It encodes CASSLRTGGVYGYTF.

V usage is TRBV5-1 and J usage is TRBJ2-7, with a possible D match to TRBD1 (6 bases). There are 14 residues in the CDR3. Germline V CDR1 and CDR2: SGHRS, YFSETQ. Trimming removed 4 bases at V and 6 bases at J, with 17 bases between. The CDR3 DNA sequence: TGCGCCAGCAGCAAGACAGGCACGGCTAGCGAGCAGTACTTC. Translation gives CASSKTGTASEQYF. Together with reference TRBV5-1 and TRBJ2-7, the CDR3 gives the full variable domain: KAGVTQTPRYLIKTRGQQVTLSCSPISGHRSVSWYQQTPGQGLQFLFEYFSETQRNKGNFPGRFSGRQFSNSRSEMNVSTLELGDSALYLCASSKTGTASEQYFGPGTRLTVT.

V gene TRBV7-2 combines with J gene TRBJ2-1, with 9 positions matching TRBD2. The CDR3 has 15 residues. Trimming at V came to 3 bases and at J to 3 bases, leaving 3 bases not matched to a gene. Germline V lookup: CDR1 SGHTA, CDR2 FQGNSA. CDR3: CASSFSRGGYNEQFF. Here the CDR3 DNA reads TGTGCCAGCAGCTTCTCGCGGGGGGGCTACAATGAGCAGTTCTTC.

The CDR3 DNA reads TGTGCCAGCAGCCAAGGGACAGGGGAGGACGGGGAGCTGTTTTTT. Amino acids: CASSQGTGEDGELFF. The J gene is TRBJ2-2, the V gene TRBV4-2; TRBD1 agrees at 9 bases. CDR1 is LGHNA and CDR2 is YNFKEQ in the germline V gene. This CDR3 is 15 amino acids long. With V trimmed by 1 base and J by 7 bases, 4 bases remained unmatched.

The chain has TRBV6-5 and TRBJ1-1; 9 bases align to TRBD1. Unmatched junction bases numbered 13, after V lost 6 bases and J lost 11 bases. The CDR3 covers 14 residues. CDR1 and CDR2 from the germline V gene are MNHEY and SVGAGI. CDR3 amino acids: CASSFRPGQGKAFF. In DNA form, the CDR3 reads TGTGCCAGCAGCTTTCGCCCGGGACAGGGAAAGGCTTTCTTT.

The chain recombines TRBV6-5 with TRBJ1-4; D may be TRBD1 (6 bases). Trimming stripped 7 bases from V and 7 bases from J, with 13 bases between. The CDR3 consists of 13 residues. Germline CDR1 is MNHEY and CDR2 is SVGAGI. The DNA of the CDR3 is TGTGCCAGCACGGCAAAAGGGGGTGAAAAACTGTTTTTT. Amino acid sequence: CASTAKGGEKLFF.

The genes are TRBV5-1 and TRBJ1-3, with a weak D call TRBD1 (5 bases). Germline values: CDR1 SGHRS, CDR2 YFSETQ. This CDR3 is built from 15 residues. V lost 7 bases and J 0 bases, leaving 14 bases between the germline ends. The CDR3 spells CASGTFKRSGNTIYF. For the CDR3, the DNA is TGCGCCAGCGGGACTTTCAAGCGCTCTGGAAACACCATATATTTT.

V and J are TRBV5-1 and TRBJ2-2; a weak D match, TRBD2 (6 bases). CDR3 length equals 15 residues. Germline values: CDR1 SGHRS, CDR2 YFSETQ. V was pared by 5 bases and J by 3 bases, with 14 bases between. CDR3 protein: CASSMGGGDTGELFF. CDR3 in DNA: TGCGCCAGCAGTATGGGGGGAGGCGACACCGGGGAGCTGTTTTTT.

The V and J genes are TRBV4-2 and TRBJ1-2; 7 nucleotides align to TRBD1. Per the germline V gene, CDR1 is LGHNA and CDR2 is YNFKEQ. Trimming took 0 bases from V and 3 from J; bases not matched to a gene: 7. This CDR3 is 16 amino acids long. Written as DNA, the CDR3 is TGTGCCAGCAGCCAAGACGGACAGGTCGTCGACTATGGCTACACCTTC. It specifies CASSQDGQVVDYGYTF.

This chain connects TRBV7-8 to TRBJ1-2; unclear D gene. The CDR3 loop spans 15 amino acids. The germline V and J ends were trimmed by 7 bases and 0 bases, with 15 bases remaining between them. Germline CDR1 and CDR2: SGHVS and FQNEAQ. The CDR3 sequence: CASTEKNKANYGYTF. The CDR3 DNA is TGTGCCAGCACCGAAAAAAACAAAGCTAACTATGGCTACACCTTC.

The chain links TRBV9 to TRBJ1-3, with a weak D call TRBD1 (5 bases). The CDR3 has 15 amino acids. Germline V gene lookup returns CDR1 SGDLS and CDR2 YYNGEE. Deletions cut 4 bases from V and 0 bases from J, with 11 bases between. The DNA of the CDR3 is TGTGCCAGCAGCCCTGGAGGGGCCTCTGGAAACACCATATATTTT. It codes for CASSPGGASGNTIYF.

This sequence joins TRBV2 and TRBJ1-5; 8 bases match TRBD1. The CDR3 spans 15 residues. Looked up from germline, CDR1 is SNHLY and CDR2 is FYNNEI. After removal of 5 bases from V and 1 base from J, the junction contained 4 bases not matched to a gene. The CDR3 region is CASSPRQGSNQPQHF. CDR3 DNA sequence: TGTGCCAGCAGTCCACGACAGGGGAGCAATCAGCCCCAGCATTTT.

The chain couples TRBV28 to TRBJ2-1; 9 bases map to TRBD1. The germline gives CDR1 MDHEN, CDR2 SYDVKM. CDR3 length: 15 amino acids. The trim removed 4 bases at V and 7 bases at J, leaving 8 bases unmatched. CDR3 nucleotide sequence: TGTGCCAGCAGTTCCCCAGGACAGGGGTTAAATGAGCAGTTCTTC. Residues: CASSSPGQGLNEQFF.

The chain combines TRBV11-2 with TRBJ1-5; D possibly corresponds to TRBD1 (5 bases). Germline CDR1 and CDR2: SGHAT and FQNNGV. V was pared by 2 bases and J by 6 bases, with 23 bases between. The CDR3 totals 18 residues. The CDR3 here is CASSLTPPGQGNAQPQHF. CDR3 DNA: TGTGCCAGCAGCTTAACCCCGCCCGGGCAGGGTAACGCTCAGCCCCAGCATTTT.

This clone was detected only once. V gene TRBV30 combines with J gene TRBJ1-1, with 7 positions matching TRBD1. Per the germline V gene, CDR1 is GTSNPN and CDR2 is SVGIG (reference sequence). Losses at the gene ends were 5 bases for V and 3 bases for J; bases not matched to a gene: 12. The CDR3 contains 15 residues. The CDR3 nucleotides read TGTGCCTGGGGCCACCGAAGACAGGGTGACACTGAAGCTTTCTTT. Its protein is CAWGHRRQGDTEAFF.

The chain is built from TRBV27 and TRBJ1-2, with TRBD1 matching over 9 bases. V was clipped by 5 bases and J by 7 bases; unmatched bases: 8. Germline CDR1 reads MNHEY; CDR2 reads SMNVEV (reference sequence). The CDR3 contains 14 residues. CDR3 in DNA: TGTGCCAGCAGTACCTCAACAGGGGGCTCTGGCTACACCTTC. This encodes CASSTSTGGSGYTF.

The V gene is TRBV27, the J gene TRBJ1-1, with D perhaps TRBD1 (5 bases). Per germline, CDR1 MNHEY and CDR2 SMNVEV (reference sequence). This CDR3 contains 13 residues. Trimming stripped 1 base from V and 6 bases from J, with 9 bases between. Written as DNA, the CDR3 is TGTGCCAGCAGTTTATTAGGGGCCCCTGAAGCTTTCTTT. It codes for CASSLLGAPEAFF.

This chain links TRBV2 with TRBJ1-4; 7 bases are shared with TRBD1. V trimming: 6 bases; J trimming: 0 bases; junction bases outside the gene matches: 4. Germline V CDR1 and CDR2: SNHLY, FYNNEI. The CDR3 length is 15 residues. The CDR3 DNA reads TGTGCCAGCAGAGACAGGGAGGCAACTAATGAAAAACTGTTTTTT. Its translation is CASRDREATNEKLFF.